This T cell receptor (beta chain) was found in a study of cytomegalovirus exposure and HLA in healthy donors. Study results and limitations: Accounts indicate the classifier identified cytomegalovirus status with strong specificity and sensitivity.

Germline CDR1 is MDHEN and CDR2 is SYDVKM. CDR3 length: 16 amino acids. The V and J ends lost 6 bases and 0 bases, in that order; junction bases with no gene match: 7. Regarding this clone: Its cognate antigen is unknown.

The PCR was carried out with 60 Vbeta primers and 13 Jbeta primers. The repertoire was sequenced with immunoSEQ multiplex PCR; TCRdb's copy has only in-frame clones and lacks some. Altogether 150,000 to 200,000 clones are present, roughly 79% being singletons, with the ten largest covering about 2.9%. The genes are TRBV28 and TRBJ2-3; 9 bases agree with TRBD2. This clonotype originated in a male donor in good health and CMV-seronegative. Sequenced input: PBMCs. CDR3: CASSHPSGASTDTQYF. The CDR3 DNA is TGTGCCAGCAGCCACCCTAGCGGGGCTAGCACAGATACGCAGTATTTT.